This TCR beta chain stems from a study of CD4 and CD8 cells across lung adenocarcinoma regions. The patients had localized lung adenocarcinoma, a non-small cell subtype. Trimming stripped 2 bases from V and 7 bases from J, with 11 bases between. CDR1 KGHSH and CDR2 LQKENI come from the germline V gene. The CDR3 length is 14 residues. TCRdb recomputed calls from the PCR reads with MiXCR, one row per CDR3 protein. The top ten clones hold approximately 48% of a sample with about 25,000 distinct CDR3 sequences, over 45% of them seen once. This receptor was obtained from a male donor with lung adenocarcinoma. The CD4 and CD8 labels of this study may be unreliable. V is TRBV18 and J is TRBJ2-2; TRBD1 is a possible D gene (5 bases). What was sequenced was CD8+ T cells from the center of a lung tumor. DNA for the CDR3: TGTGCCAGCTCACCAGACCAGGGCGTCGGGGAGCTGTTTTTT. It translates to CASSPDQGVGELFF.